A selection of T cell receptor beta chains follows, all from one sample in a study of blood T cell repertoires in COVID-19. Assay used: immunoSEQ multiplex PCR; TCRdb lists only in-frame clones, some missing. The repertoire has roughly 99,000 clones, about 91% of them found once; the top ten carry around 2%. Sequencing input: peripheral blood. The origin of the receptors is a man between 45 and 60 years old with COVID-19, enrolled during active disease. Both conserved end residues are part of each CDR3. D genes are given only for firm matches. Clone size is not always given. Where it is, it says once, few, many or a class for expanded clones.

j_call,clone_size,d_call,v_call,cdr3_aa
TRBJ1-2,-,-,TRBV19,CASSIGTVGYGYTF
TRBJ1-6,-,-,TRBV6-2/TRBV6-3,CASSSLNSPLHF
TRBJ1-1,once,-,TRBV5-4,CASSSAWGGNTEAFF
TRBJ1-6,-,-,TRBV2,CASSPSEARSNSPLHF
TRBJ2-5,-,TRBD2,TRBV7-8,CASSPRVAGLRETQYF
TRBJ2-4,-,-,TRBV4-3,CASSQDGNRLNIQYF
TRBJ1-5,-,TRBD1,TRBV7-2,CASSLGQGYQPQHF
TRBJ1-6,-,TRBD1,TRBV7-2,CASSFSGQLNSPLHF
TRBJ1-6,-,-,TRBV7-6,CASSWSEGNNSPLHF
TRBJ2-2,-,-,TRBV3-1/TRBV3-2,CASSHRTTRDTGELFF
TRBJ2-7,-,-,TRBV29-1,CSVVSGSYEQYF
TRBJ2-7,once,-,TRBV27,CASSLGGGRSYEQYF
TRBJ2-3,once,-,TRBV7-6,CASSFAGRRGDTQYF
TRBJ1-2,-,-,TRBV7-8,CASSPAGGRGYTF
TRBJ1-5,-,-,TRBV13,CASSLGGGQPQHF
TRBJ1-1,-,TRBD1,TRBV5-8,CASNGPRTGGTEAFF